The clone carrying this TCR beta chain occurred many times. The data were obtained in a study of regulatory T cells in long-lasting Graves disease. Arm-PCR of CDR3 regions and iRepertoire HTBI primers were used to build TCR beta libraries. TCRdb ran MiXCR on the multiplex PCR reads and lists one entry per CDR3 protein. The sample includes over 300,000 distinct CDR3 sequences, roughly a fifth of them seen just once. Trimming removed 3 bases at V and 4 bases at J, with 13 bases between. This CDR3 comprises 14 residues. Indicated time point: persistent/refractory GD, antithyroid drugs over 5 years with positive TRAb. RNA extracted from PBMCs served as the sequencing template.

V is TRBV12-3 or TRBV12-4 and J is TRBJ2-7, with D tentatively TRBD2 (5 bases). This specimen was peripheral blood mononuclear cells (PBMCs), taken when the disease was refractory, from a patient treated with antithyroid drugs. The TCR was taken from a female donor with Graves disease. This CDR3 is CASSFALAQYEQYF. As DNA, the CDR3 is TGTGCCAGCAGTTTCGCCCTAGCTCAATACGAGCAGTACTTC.